This record concerns one T cell receptor (beta chain) sequence. As yet, its antigen is unknown. This record belongs to a study of shared clonotypes between healthy human individuals. The study, taken as a whole, reports: Researchers found naive subsets generally carried larger estimated richness than memory subsets. Of the naive CD4 clonotypes, roughly 5% were shared across several donors.

TCRdb's copy holds only in-frame clones and misses some; the assay was immunoSEQ multiplex PCR. The table has about 1 million clones, about 76% seen once. The sequence was collected from a man younger than 35 in good health. The sequencing sample was made of memory CD4+ T cells sorted from blood. Described subset: CD45RA-negative fraction.

The CDR3 region has the DNA TGTGCCAGCAGTCCCGGGACCTCGGGGGCCAACGTCCTGACTTTC. Its translation is CASSPGTSGANVLTF. V is TRBV28 and J is TRBJ2-6; tentatively, D is TRBD1 or TRBD2 (5 bases each). There are 15 residues in the CDR3. CDR1 and CDR2 from the germline V gene are MDHEN and SYDVKM. Trimming shortened V by 5 bases and J by 4 bases, and 12 bases separated the two germline ends.